Presented here are 8 T cell receptor beta chains from one specimen sequenced in a study of T cell responses to AZD1222 COVID-19 vaccine. The table came from immunoSEQ multiplex PCR; TCRdb's copy has only in-frame clones and leaves some out. The table records about 86,000 clones, about nine tenths of them present only once. Here the sequenced sample was peripheral blood, taken 28 days after the second AZD1222 dose. These receptors originate from an adult who received the AZD1222 COVID-19 vaccine.

The chain is built from TRBV9 and TRBJ1-1, with D tentatively TRBD1 (5 bases). The CDR3 sequence is 18 residues long. V lost 4 bases and J 0 bases, leaving 22 bases between the germline ends. Per the germline V gene, CDR1 is SGDLS and CDR2 is YYNGEE. In DNA form, the CDR3 reads TGTGCCAGCAGCTCAGGGACTACCGGGAGAGGGATGAACACTGAAGCTTTCTTT. Encoded protein: CASSSGTTGRGMNTEAFF.

The chain couples TRBV5-6 to TRBJ2-7, with a tentative D call TRBD1 (5 bases). The CDR3 is made up of 12 amino acids. V lost 4 bases, J lost 4 bases, and 9 bases lay in between. CDR1 is SGHDT, CDR2 YYEEEE, per germline. The CDR3 here is CASSLNRYEQYF. CDR3 bases: TGTGCCAGCAGCCTTAACAGGTACGAGCAGTACTTC.

The V call is TRBV28, the J call TRBJ1-1; 8 positions match TRBD1. Germline CDR1 reads MDHEN; CDR2 reads SYDVKM. Unmatched junction bases numbered 10, after V lost 6 bases and J lost 4 bases. This CDR3 contains 15 residues. The CDR3, as DNA: TGTGCCAGCAGGAGGACAGGGAAAAGCGCCACTGAAGCTTTCTTT. Its translation is CASRRTGKSATEAFF.

The J gene is TRBJ2-3, the V gene TRBV19; 13 nucleotides align to TRBD2. Germline CDR1 reads LNHDA; CDR2 reads SQIVND (reference sequence). The junction had 10 bases not matched to a gene; V was cut back by 5 bases and J by 8 bases. CDR3 size: 16 residues. The CDR3 DNA follows: TGTGCCAGTAGTGGGGGGACTAGCGGGGTTGTAGGTACGCAGTATTTT. It yields the protein CASSGGTSGVVGTQYF.

The rearrangement uses TRBV24-1 and TRBJ2-1, with 11 positions matching TRBD1. The V and J ends lost 3 bases and 13 bases, in that order; junction bases with no gene match: 4. The CDR3 spans 13 residues. In germline, CDR1 is KGHDR, CDR2 SFDVKD. The CDR3 sequence is CATSDRTGGRQFF. CDR3 DNA: TGTGCCACCAGTGATAGGACAGGGGGCCGACAGTTCTTC.

CDR3 sequence: CASSLASDTQYF. The DNA of the CDR3 is TGTGCCAGCAGCTTAGCATCCGATACGCAGTATTTT. The rearrangement links TRBV7-6 to TRBJ2-3; D ambiguous. The CDR3 is made up of 12 amino acids. CDR1 and CDR2 (germline): SGHVS, FNYEAQ. V was trimmed by 0 bases and J by 6 bases, leaving 4 bases between them. Full variable domain (outside the CDR3, taken from reference TRBV7-6 and TRBJ2-3): GAGVSQSPRYKVTKRGQDVALRCDPISGHVSLYWYRQALGQGPEFLTYFNYEAQQDKSGLPNDRFSAERPEGSISTLTIQRTEQRDSAMYRCASSLASDTQYFGPGTRLTVL.

The chain recombines TRBV6-5 with TRBJ1-1; 9 nucleotides agree with TRBD1. Per germline, CDR1 MNHEY and CDR2 SVGAGI. V lost 7 bases to trimming and J lost 4 bases; unmatched junction nucleotides: 10. CDR3 length: 15 amino acids. The CDR3 DNA sequence: TGTGCCAGCATTAAAGGGACAGGGTTTGTCACTGAAGCTTTCTTT. Translating it yields CASIKGTGFVTEAFF.

The rearrangement uses TRBV3-1 (or the pseudogene TRBV3-2) and TRBJ2-7; D may be TRBD1 or TRBD2 (5 bases each). Germline CDR1 LGHDT, CDR2 YNNKEL (reference sequence). CDR3 size: 11 residues. V was clipped by 1 base and J by 7 bases, with 5 bases between them. The chain's CDR3 is CASSQGGEQYV. DNA for the CDR3: TGTGCCAGCAGCCAAGGGGGGGAGCAGTACGTC.